This T cell receptor (beta chain) was recovered during a study of T-cell memory formation after mild COVID-19. Study summary: Among the donors, TCR clusters were largely specific to each donor.

Study conclusions and caveats: Clonal second-wave expansions that peaked on day 37 had unconfirmed SARS-CoV-2 specificity. There were some responding clones in pre-infection memory, which suggested that cross-reactive memory had joined.

The CDR3 has 14 amino acids. V was trimmed by 0 bases and J by 7 bases, leaving 13 bases between them. The germline V gene has CDR1 SGHRS and CDR2 YFSETQ. TCRdb ran MiXCR on the 5' RACE reads and lists one entry per CDR3 protein. The sample lists about 250,000 distinct CDR3 sequences, around 15% occurring once. There are a few counts of this clonotype. Its antigen is unknown. This chain uses TRBV5-1 with TRBJ1-2; weak D call: TRBD1 (5 bases). This TCR derives from a man aged 18 to 29 who had mild COVID-19 (a few samples of this study predate the infection). Cell type and time point are not known. The material sequenced was PBMCs or a T cell subset sorted from them (not recorded which). CDR3 DNA: TGCGCCAGCAGCTTGGAAGGGACCGATCGTGGCTACACCTTC. Translation gives CASSLEGTDRGYTF.